A single sample is the source of the 23 T cell receptor beta chains below, sequenced in a study of T cell repertoires in cytomegalovirus infection. A single record per CDR3 protein comes from TCRdb applying MiXCR to the reads. The sample lists about 100,000 distinct CDR3 sequences; around 32% were seen once. Their target antigens are unknown. The sequencing used CD8+ T cells from cultured PBMCs, collected from culture after CMV antigen stimulation. The source is a human donor in good health (CMV status not recorded). Some clones in this sample may be carry-over from other donors' samples.

The J gene is TRBJ2-5, the V gene TRBV7-7; a possible D gene is TRBD1 (5 bases). CDR3 length: 14 residues. Trimming pared 1 base from V and 5 bases from J, leaving 11 bases between. The germline CDR1 and CDR2 sequences are SSHAT and FNYEAQ (reference sequence). The CDR3 is CASSLVKGIETQYF. The CDR3 DNA reads as TGTGCCAGCAGCTTAGTAAAGGGGATCGAGACCCAGTACTTC.

As to this clonotype: A junction boundary mismatches the germline segment, possibly from a read error. This chain joins TRBV29-1 and TRBJ2-2; a possible D gene is TRBD2 (5 bases). The CDR3 length is 12 residues. Per germline, CDR1 SQVTM and CDR2 ANQGSEA. In nucleotides, the CDR3 is TGCGGCGTTGTATGGGAGTCCGGGGAGCTGTTTTTT. Translating it yields CGVVWESGELFF.

The chain links TRBV7-6 to TRBJ2-7; TRBD1 is a possible D gene (6 bases). The CDR3 runs to 13 residues. V was trimmed by 1 base and J by 4 bases, leaving 8 bases between them. Germline CDR1 reads SGHVS; CDR2 reads FNYEAQ. The CDR3 DNA sequence: TGTGCCAGCAGCTTAGACAGGGTTTACGAGCAGTACTTC. This encodes CASSLDRVYEQYF.

The J gene is TRBJ1-1, the V gene TRBV6-6, with D perhaps matching TRBD1 (6 bases). This CDR3 contains 17 residues. Germline-derived CDR1 and CDR2 are MNHNY and SVGAGI (reference sequence). Trimming shortened V by 0 bases and J by 0 bases, and 14 bases separated the two germline ends. The DNA for the CDR3 is TGTGCCAGCAGTTACTCGAACCAGGGGACGGTGAACACTGAAGCTTTCTTT. Translation gives CASSYSNQGTVNTEAFF.

This clonotype was recorded a few times. This chain uses TRBV4-1 with TRBJ2-7, with D unclear. The CDR3 has 13 residues. Germline loops: CDR1 MGHRA, CDR2 YSYEKL. V lost 4 bases to trimming and J lost 2 bases, with 9 bases between them. The CDR3 coding sequence is TGCGCCAGCAGCCCGCAGGCCACCTACGAGCAGTACTTC. Residues: CASSPQATYEQYF.

This clonotype was found a few times. The chain links TRBV7-6 to TRBJ2-1; TRBD1 matches at 8 bases. After removal of 5 bases from V and 5 bases from J, the junction contained 5 bases not matched to a gene. The germline V gene has CDR1 SGHVS and CDR2 FNYEAQ. CDR3 length equals 14 residues. CDR3 sequence reads: CASSRQGLDNEQFF. The DNA of the CDR3 is TGTGCCAGCAGCCGACAGGGGCTTGACAATGAGCAGTTCTTC. The full variable domain, with the rest looked up from reference TRBV7-6 and TRBJ2-1, is GAGVSQSPRYKVTKRGQDVALRCDPISGHVSLYWYRQALGQGPEFLTYFNYEAQQDKSGLPNDRFSAERPEGSISTLTIQRTEQRDSAMYRCASSRQGLDNEQFFGPGTRLTVL.

This clonotype was observed many times. The chain uses TRBV7-6 and TRBJ2-7; D is unresolved. The V and J ends lost 5 bases and 2 bases respectively, with 10 bases between them. Germline CDR1 SGHVS, CDR2 FNYEAQ. This CDR3 comprises 13 residues. CDR3 protein: CASSTEAPYEQYF. CDR3 in DNA: TGTGCCAGCAGCACCGAGGCCCCCTACGAGCAGTACTTC.

The chain recombines TRBV12-3 or TRBV12-4 with TRBJ2-7, with D perhaps TRBD1 (6 bases). Trimming took off 5 bases at V and 3 bases at J, with 11 bases between the two ends. This CDR3 has 13 amino acids. The CDR3 DNA reads TGTGCCAGCAGTACCACAGGGAACTACGAGCAGTACTTC. This gives the protein CASSTTGNYEQYF.

The chain joins TRBV5-1 to TRBJ1-1; the D gene is possibly TRBD1 (5 bases). V gave up 0 bases and J gave up 3 bases, with 12 bases separating them. Germline V gene sequence: CDR1 SGHRS, CDR2 YFSETQ. The CDR3 sequence is 15 residues long. CDR3 sequence (DNA): TGCGCCAGCAGCTTGGAATTCCTGGGGGACACTGAAGCTTTCTTT. It codes for CASSLEFLGDTEAFF.

This chain connects TRBV9 to TRBJ1-2; no reliable D call. The germline CDR1 and CDR2 sequences are SGDLS and YYNGEE. Deletions cut 4 bases from V and 2 bases from J, with 15 bases between. CDR3 length: 15 amino acids. Here the CDR3 DNA reads TGTGCCAGCAGCCCCTGGGTGGTAGGGAACTATGGCTACACCTTC. This translates into CASSPWVVGNYGYTF.

The chain links TRBV28 to TRBJ2-7, with D perhaps TRBD1 (5 bases). The CDR3 contains 14 residues. Germline CDR1 is MDHEN and CDR2 is SYDVKM. The V end was cut by 11 bases, the J end by 2 bases, with 19 bases between. The CDR3 sequence is CAAASGQAPYEQYF. The CDR3 bases are TGTGCCGCCGCCTCAGGGCAGGCCCCCTACGAGCAGTACTTC. Full variable domain (missing parts from reference TRBV28 and TRBJ2-7): DVKVTQSSRYLVKRTGEKVFLECVQDMDHENMFWYRQDPGLGLRLIYFSYDVKMKEKGDIPEGYSVSREKKERFSLILESASTNQTSMYLCAAASGQAPYEQYFGPGTRLTVT.

The J gene is TRBJ2-2, the V gene TRBV2; D might be TRBD2 (7 bases). Trimming left V 1 base short and J 0 bases short, with 12 bases between. This CDR3 has 17 residues. CDR1 and CDR2 (germline): SNHLY, FYNNEI. The DNA of the CDR3 is TGTGCCAGCAGTGAAGAGGGGGGGACCCCGAACACCGGGGAGCTGTTTTTT. This encodes CASSEEGGTPNTGELFF.

This clonotype was seen a handful of times. The rearrangement uses TRBV6-1 and TRBJ2-5; TRBD2 is a possible D gene (5 bases). The CDR3 loop spans 12 amino acids. Trimming left V 9 bases short and J 2 bases short, with 10 bases between. The germline CDR1 and CDR2 sequences are MNHNS and SASEGT. CDR3 sequence reads: CASVSGQETQYF. CDR3 in DNA: TGTGCCAGTGTCTCGGGGCAAGAGACCCAGTACTTC.

The chain employs TRBV7-9 and TRBJ2-1; possible D gene TRBD2, 7 bases. CDR1 SEHNR and CDR2 FQNEAQ come from the germline V gene (reference sequence). This CDR3 has 16 amino acids. V was cut by 1 base and J by 4 bases, with 14 bases left in between. In nucleotides, the CDR3 is TGTGCCAGCAGCTTAGTGGCGGGGGCGATGTACAATGAGCAGTTCTTC. Its protein is CASSLVAGAMYNEQFF.

This clonotype was seen a few times. This rearrangement joins TRBV7-2 to TRBJ2-3, with 7 bases identical to TRBD2. V shed 1 base and J 4 bases; nucleotides not matched to a gene: 5. This CDR3 spans 15 amino acids. Germline lookup yields CDR1 SGHTA and CDR2 FQGNSA. DNA for the CDR3: TGTGCCAGCAGCTTAGTCCCGGGGGGTGCAGATACGCAGTATTTT. This encodes CASSLVPGGADTQYF.

The J gene is TRBJ1-1, the V gene TRBV2; TRBD1 might be the D (5 bases). The CDR3 has 14 amino acids. The germline V and J ends were trimmed by 3 bases and 8 bases, with 16 bases remaining between them. Germline values: CDR1 SNHLY, CDR2 FYNNEI. The CDR3 loop is CASSDDPGLGEAFF. The CDR3 DNA follows: TGTGCCAGCAGTGACGACCCAGGGCTCGGCGAAGCTTTCTTT.

This clonotype was picked up many times. The chain uses TRBV28 and TRBJ1-4; the D gene is possibly TRBD1 (5 bases). Trimming pared 11 bases from V and 5 bases from J, leaving 15 bases between. Germline values: CDR1 MDHEN, CDR2 SYDVKM. The CDR3 loop spans 13 amino acids. The CDR3 sequence is CASLGTPNEKLFF. The DNA of the CDR3 is TGTGCCTCCTTGGGGACGCCGAATGAAAAACTGTTTTTT. Combining the CDR3 with reference TRBV28 and TRBJ1-4 gives the whole variable domain DVKVTQSSRYLVKRTGEKVFLECVQDMDHENMFWYRQDPGLGLRLIYFSYDVKMKEKGDIPEGYSVSREKKERFSLILESASTNQTSMYLCASLGTPNEKLFFGSGTQLSVL.

Here the CDR3 DNA reads TGTGCCAGCAGTGCCGGGACAGGGGGTGGCTACACCTTC. This codes for CASSAGTGGGYTF. The V and J genes are TRBV2 and TRBJ1-2; the match to TRBD1 covers 11 bases. Looked up from germline, CDR1 is SNHLY and CDR2 is FYNNEI. V trimming: 4 bases; J trimming: 7 bases; junction bases outside the gene matches: 2. This CDR3 has 13 residues. The variable domain in full, completed from reference TRBV2 and TRBJ1-2, reads EPEVTQTPSHQVTQMGQEVILRCVPISNHLYFYWYRQILGQKVEFLVSFYNNEISEKSEIFDDQFSVERPDGSNFTLKIRSTKLEDSAMYFCASSAGTGGGYTFGSGTRLTVV.

The chain links TRBV2 to TRBJ1-2; 10 bases line up with TRBD1. V lost 6 bases and J lost 6; bases outside the gene matches: 4. This CDR3 has 13 residues. The germline gives CDR1 SNHLY, CDR2 FYNNEI. Here the CDR3 DNA reads TGTGCCAGCAGCGCCGGGACAGGGGATGGCTACACCTTC. The encoded protein is CASSAGTGDGYTF.

This clonotype showed up many times. This chain uses TRBV12-3 or TRBV12-4 with TRBJ1-2, with D unclear. CDR3 length: 14 amino acids. The V end lost 6 bases, the J end lost 1 base, and 12 bases lay between the germline ends. The CDR3 loop reads CASRPRLGNYGYTF. DNA of the CDR3: TGTGCCAGCAGACCCCGCCTGGGTAACTATGGCTACACCTTC.

This clonotype has at least ten counts. This chain joins TRBV7-2 and TRBJ2-3; D call uncertain. Deletions cut 3 bases from V and 0 bases from J, with 10 bases between. In germline, CDR1 is SGHTA, CDR2 FQGNSA. The CDR3 length is 15 residues. CDR3 residues: CASSLVRTSTDTQYF. CDR3 in DNA: TGTGCCAGCAGCTTGGTTCGCACTAGCACAGATACGCAGTATTTT.

The V and J genes are TRBV4-1 and TRBJ1-1, with D unclear. The V gene's germline CDR1 is MGHRA and CDR2 YSYEKL. The CDR3 is made up of 13 amino acids. V was pared by 1 base and J by 8 bases, with 11 bases between. CDR3 nucleotides: TGCGCCAGCAGCCAAGTGAACCTACGAGAAGCTTTCTTT. Translation: CASSQVNLREAFF.

This clonotype was recorded at least ten times. The chain joins TRBV2 to TRBJ2-7; D gene uncertain. The CDR3 has 12 residues. V shed 4 bases and J shed 1 base, with 5 bases lying between them. Germline V CDR1 and CDR2: SNHLY, FYNNEI. The CDR3 protein is CASSVSSYEQYF. The CDR3 DNA sequence: TGTGCCAGCAGTGTTTCATCCTACGAGCAGTACTTC.